This entry lists 5 T cell receptor beta chains sequenced from one sample in a study of blood T cell repertoires in COVID-19. Sequencing used immunoSEQ multiplex PCR; TCRdb keeps in-frame clones, though not all of them. The sample yields 200,000 or so clones, more than 75% seen once. The sample was peripheral blood. These TCRs come from an elderly man with acute or convalescent COVID-19.

In DNA, the CDR3 is TGTGCCAGCAGAACGACTAGCGGGAGTGCCTATAGCTCCTACGAGCAGTACTTC. It is translated as CASRTTSGSAYSSYEQYF. The chain recombines TRBV28 with TRBJ2-7; 12 bases are shared with TRBD2. The V segment lost 6 bases and the J segment 0 bases; nucleotides outside the gene matches: 12. Germline-derived CDR1 and CDR2 are MDHEN and SYDVKM. The CDR3 runs 18 residues.

Worth noting for this clone: The same CDR3 is also encoded by other DNA sequences in this sample. The gene calls are TRBV18 and TRBJ2-3; TRBD1 might be the D (5 bases). The germline gives CDR1 KGHSH, CDR2 LQKENI. The CDR3 consists of 14 residues. V lost 3 bases to trimming and J lost 4 bases, with 11 bases between them. The CDR3, as DNA: TGTGCCAGCTCACCGGGCAGGGTCCCAGATACGCAGTATTTT. It codes for CASSPGRVPDTQYF.

The rearrangement uses TRBV5-1 and TRBJ2-3; 11 bases are a match to TRBD2. Germline V gene lookup returns CDR1 SGHRS and CDR2 YFSETQ. V trimming: 1 base; J trimming: 1 base; junction bases outside the gene matches: 2. This CDR3 has 16 amino acids. Written as DNA, the CDR3 is TGCGCCAGCAGCTTGACTAGCGGGAGTCGCACAGATACGCAGTATTTT. Amino acids: CASSLTSGSRTDTQYF.

This chain links TRBV4-2 with TRBJ1-1; no firm D call. The CDR3 spans 11 residues. V lost 1 base to trimming and J lost 12 bases, with 9 bases between them. Per the germline V gene, CDR1 is LGHNA and CDR2 is YNFKEQ. The CDR3 coding sequence is TGTGCCAGCAGCCAAGCCGGGGTGACTTTCTTT. Translation: CASSQAGVTFF.

This clone was picked up a small number of times. The V call is TRBV28, the J call TRBJ1-5; D gene uncertain. The CDR3 is 15 amino acids. CDR1 and CDR2 (germline): MDHEN, SYDVKM. V lost 3 bases to trimming and J lost 9 bases, with 18 bases between them. CDR3 sequence reads: CASSFSNSPSRPQHF. CDR3 in DNA: TGTGCCAGCAGTTTTTCTAACAGCCCGAGCAGGCCCCAGCATTTT.